This T cell receptor (beta chain) was found in a study of T cells in Graves' hyperthyroidism and ophthalmopathy. Study outcomes and limitations: Blood also held most thyroid clonotypes expanded beyond 0.001.

On the basis of clinical symptoms, serum thyroxine and TRAb, thyroid ultrasound and orbital computed tomography, diagnoses were made. This clonotype was seen repeatedly, ten times or more. As yet, its antigen is unknown. The CDR3 regions of TCR beta were amplified from RNA transcripts. The primer set for the first-round RT-PCR of the TCR CDR3 was HTBI. TCRdb reprocessed the multiplex PCR reads with MiXCR, giving one entry per CDR3 protein. The data hold 640,000 or so distinct CDR3 sequences, with 12% to 15% observed a single time. Germline CDR1 and CDR2: MNHNS and SASEGT. The CDR3 has 12 residues. V was trimmed by 7 bases and J by 9 bases, leaving 13 bases between them.

The sample was blood. This TCR came from a woman aged 18-29 years with Graves' ophthalmopathy. This chain uses TRBV6-1 with TRBJ2-1; D possibly uses TRBD1 or TRBD2 (5 bases each). The CDR3 region has the DNA TGTGCCAGCATCAAACGGGGCGGTGAGCAGTTCTTC. This encodes CASIKRGGEQFF.